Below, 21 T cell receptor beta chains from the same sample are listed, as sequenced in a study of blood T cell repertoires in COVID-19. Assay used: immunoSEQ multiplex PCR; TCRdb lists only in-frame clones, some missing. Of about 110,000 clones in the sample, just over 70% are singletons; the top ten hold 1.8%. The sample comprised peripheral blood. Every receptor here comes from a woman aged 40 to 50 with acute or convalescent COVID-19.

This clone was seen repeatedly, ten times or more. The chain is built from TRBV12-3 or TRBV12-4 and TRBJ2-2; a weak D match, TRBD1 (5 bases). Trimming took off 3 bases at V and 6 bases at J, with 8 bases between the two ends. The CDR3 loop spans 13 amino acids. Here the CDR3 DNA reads TGTGCCAGCAGTTTGGGGCAGGCCGGGGAGCTGTTTTTT. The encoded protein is CASSLGQAGELFF.

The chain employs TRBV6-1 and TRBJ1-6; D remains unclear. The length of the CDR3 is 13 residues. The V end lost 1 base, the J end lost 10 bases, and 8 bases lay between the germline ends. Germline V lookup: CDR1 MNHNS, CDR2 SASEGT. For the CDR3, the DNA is TGTGCCAGCAGTGAAGTCGAGAAGTCACCCCTCCACTTT. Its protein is CASSEVEKSPLHF.

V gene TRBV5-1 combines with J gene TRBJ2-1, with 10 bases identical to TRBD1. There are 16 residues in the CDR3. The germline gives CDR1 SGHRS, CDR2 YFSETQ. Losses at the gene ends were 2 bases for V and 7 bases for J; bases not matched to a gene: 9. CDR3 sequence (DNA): TGCGCCAGCAGCTTACGACAGGGGGCAACGAGTAATGAGCAGTTCTTC. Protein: CASSLRQGATSNEQFF.

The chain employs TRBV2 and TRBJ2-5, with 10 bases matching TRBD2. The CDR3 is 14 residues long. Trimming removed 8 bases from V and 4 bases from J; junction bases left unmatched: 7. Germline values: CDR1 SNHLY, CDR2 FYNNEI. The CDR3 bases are TGTGCCAGCGCAAAAATAGCGGGGGGAGAGACCCAGTACTTC. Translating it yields CASAKIAGGETQYF.

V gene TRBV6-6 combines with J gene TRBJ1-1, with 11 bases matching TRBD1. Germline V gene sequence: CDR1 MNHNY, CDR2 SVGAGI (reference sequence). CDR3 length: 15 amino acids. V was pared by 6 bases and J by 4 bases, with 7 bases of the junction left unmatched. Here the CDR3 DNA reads TGTGCCAGCAGCCCTGCCGGGACAGGGGGCACTGAAGCTTTCTTT. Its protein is CASSPAGTGGTEAFF.

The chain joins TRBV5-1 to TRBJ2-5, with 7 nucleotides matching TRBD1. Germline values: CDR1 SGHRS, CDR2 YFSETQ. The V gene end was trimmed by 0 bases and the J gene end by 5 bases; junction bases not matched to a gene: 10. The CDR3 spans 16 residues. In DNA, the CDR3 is TGCGCCAGCAGCTTGGAGGGCGGCCCCAGGGGGGAGACCCAGTACTTC. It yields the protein CASSLEGGPRGETQYF. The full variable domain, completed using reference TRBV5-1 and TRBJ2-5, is KAGVTQTPRYLIKTRGQQVTLSCSPISGHRSVSWYQQTPGQGLQFLFEYFSETQRNKGNFPGRFSGRQFSNSRSEMNVSTLELGDSALYLCASSLEGGPRGETQYFGPGTRLLVL.

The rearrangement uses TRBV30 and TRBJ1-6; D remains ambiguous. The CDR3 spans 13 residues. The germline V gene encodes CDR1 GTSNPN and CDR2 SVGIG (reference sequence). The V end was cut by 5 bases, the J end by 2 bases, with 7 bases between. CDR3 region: CAWAGAYNSPLHF. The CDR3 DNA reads TGTGCCTGGGCCGGGGCCTATAATTCACCCCTCCACTTT.

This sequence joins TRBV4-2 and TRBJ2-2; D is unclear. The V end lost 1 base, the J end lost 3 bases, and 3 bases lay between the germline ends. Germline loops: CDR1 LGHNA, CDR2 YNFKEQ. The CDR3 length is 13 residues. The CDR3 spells CASSQVYTGELFF. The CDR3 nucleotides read TGTGCCAGCAGCCAAGTCTACACCGGGGAGCTGTTTTTT.

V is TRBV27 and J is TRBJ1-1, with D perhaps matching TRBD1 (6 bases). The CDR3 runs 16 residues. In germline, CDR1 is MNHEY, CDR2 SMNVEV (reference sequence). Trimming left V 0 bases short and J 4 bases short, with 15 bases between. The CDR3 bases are TGTGCCAGCAGTTTATCCCCGGGGGGCTTGGGCACTGAAGCTTTCTTT. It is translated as CASSLSPGGLGTEAFF.

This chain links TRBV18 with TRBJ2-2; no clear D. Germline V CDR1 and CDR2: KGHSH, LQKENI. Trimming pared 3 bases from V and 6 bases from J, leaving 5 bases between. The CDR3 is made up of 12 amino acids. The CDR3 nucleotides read TGTGCCAGCTCACCGTCCTCCGGGGAGCTGTTTTTT. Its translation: CASSPSSGELFF. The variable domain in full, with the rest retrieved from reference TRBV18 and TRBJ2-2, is NAGVMQNPRHLVRRRGQEARLRCSPMKGHSHVYWYRQLPEEGLKFMVYLQKENIIDESGMPKERFSAEFPKEGPSILRIQQVVRGDSAAYFCASSPSSGELFFGEGSRLTVL.

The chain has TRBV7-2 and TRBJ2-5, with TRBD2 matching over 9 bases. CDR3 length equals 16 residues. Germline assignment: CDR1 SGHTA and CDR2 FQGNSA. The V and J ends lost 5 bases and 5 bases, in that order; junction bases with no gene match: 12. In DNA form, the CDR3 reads TGTGCCAGCAGCCGTATGGGCGGGGGGGCCTTCGAGACCCAGTACTTC. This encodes CASSRMGGGAFETQYF.

The CDR3 DNA is TGTGCCAGCAGTCCCCTATCTCAGGGAGGAGGCTATGGCTACACCTTC. This codes for CASSPLSQGGGYGYTF. The rearrangement joins TRBV27 to TRBJ1-2; perhaps TRBD1 as D (5 bases). The CDR3 totals 16 residues. The V gene lost 5 bases and the J gene lost 4 bases, with 20 bases spanning the gap. Germline assignment: CDR1 MNHEY and CDR2 SMNVEV (reference sequence).

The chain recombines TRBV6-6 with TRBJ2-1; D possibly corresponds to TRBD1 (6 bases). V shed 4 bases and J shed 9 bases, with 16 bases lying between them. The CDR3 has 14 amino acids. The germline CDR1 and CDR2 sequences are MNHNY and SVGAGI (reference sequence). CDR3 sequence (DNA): TGTGCCAGCAGTTTTCGACAGGAGAGGCTTGAGCAGTTCTTC. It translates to CASSFRQERLEQFF.

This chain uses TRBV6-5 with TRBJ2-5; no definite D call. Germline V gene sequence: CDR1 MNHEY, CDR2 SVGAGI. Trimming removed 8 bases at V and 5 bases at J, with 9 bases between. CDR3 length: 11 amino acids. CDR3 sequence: CASFQRETQYF. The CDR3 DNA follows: TGTGCCAGCTTTCAACGGGAGACCCAGTACTTC.

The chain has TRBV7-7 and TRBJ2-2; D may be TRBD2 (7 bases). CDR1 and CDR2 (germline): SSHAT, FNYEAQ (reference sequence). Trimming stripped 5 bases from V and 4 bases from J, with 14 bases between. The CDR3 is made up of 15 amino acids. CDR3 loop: CASSQLGGATGELFF. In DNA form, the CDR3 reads TGTGCCAGCAGCCAGTTGGGGGGGGCCACCGGGGAGCTGTTTTTT. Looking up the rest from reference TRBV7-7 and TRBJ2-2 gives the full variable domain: GAGVSQSPRYKVTKRGQDVTLRCDPISSHATLYWYQQALGQGPEFLTYFNYEAQPDKSGLPSDRFSAERPEGSISTLTIQRTEQRDSAMYRCASSQLGGATGELFFGEGSRLTVL.

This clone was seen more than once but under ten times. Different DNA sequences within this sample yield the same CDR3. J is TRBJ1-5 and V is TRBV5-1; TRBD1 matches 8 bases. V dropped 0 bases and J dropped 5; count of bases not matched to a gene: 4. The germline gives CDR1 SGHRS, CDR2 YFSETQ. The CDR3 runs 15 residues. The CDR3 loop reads CASSLGDRRDQPQHF. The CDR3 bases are TGCGCCAGCAGCTTGGGGGACAGGAGGGATCAGCCCCAGCATTTT.

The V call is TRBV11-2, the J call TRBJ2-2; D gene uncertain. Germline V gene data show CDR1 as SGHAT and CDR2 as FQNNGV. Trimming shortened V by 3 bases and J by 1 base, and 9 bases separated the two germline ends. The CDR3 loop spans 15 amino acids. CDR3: CASSFNTGNTGELFF. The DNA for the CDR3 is TGTGCCAGCAGCTTTAACACGGGGAACACCGGGGAGCTGTTTTTT.

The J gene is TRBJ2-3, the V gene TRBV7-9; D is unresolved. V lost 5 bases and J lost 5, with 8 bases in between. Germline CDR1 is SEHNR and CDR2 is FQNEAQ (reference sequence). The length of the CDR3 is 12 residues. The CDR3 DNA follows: TGTGCCAGCAGCGCTCCGGGAGATACGCAGTATTTT. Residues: CASSAPGDTQYF.

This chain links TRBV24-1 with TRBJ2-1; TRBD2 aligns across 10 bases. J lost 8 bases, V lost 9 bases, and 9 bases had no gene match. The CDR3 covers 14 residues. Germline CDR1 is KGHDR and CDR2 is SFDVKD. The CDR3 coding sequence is TGTGCCACCGGCCTTAGCGGGGGGTTCGATGAGCAGTTCTTC. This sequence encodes CATGLSGGFDEQFF.

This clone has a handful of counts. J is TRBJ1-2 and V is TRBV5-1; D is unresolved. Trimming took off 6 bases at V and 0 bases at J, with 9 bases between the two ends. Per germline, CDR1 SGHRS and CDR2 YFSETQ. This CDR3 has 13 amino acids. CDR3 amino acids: CASTPGANYGYTF. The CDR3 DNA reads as TGCGCCAGCACCCCCGGGGCTAACTATGGCTACACCTTC.

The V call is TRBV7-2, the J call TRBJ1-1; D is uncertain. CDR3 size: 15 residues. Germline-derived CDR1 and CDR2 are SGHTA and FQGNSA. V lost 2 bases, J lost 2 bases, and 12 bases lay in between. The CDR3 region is CASSLHPAANTEAFF. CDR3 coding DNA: TGTGCCAGCAGCTTACATCCGGCGGCTAACACTGAAGCTTTCTTT.